One T cell receptor (beta chain) is described in this entry. This sample is part of a study of a mutant IDH1 vaccine in newly diagnosed glioma. As for the study in general: Earlier therapy was either radiotherapy, temozolomide, or both, and most got both.

The time point: baseline, week 1 (first vaccination visit). Stated treatment: pre-vaccination baseline after standard-of-care therapy. Clones were sequenced by immunoSEQ multiplex PCR, and TCRdb holds only the in-frame ones, with some missing. The sample has roughly 71,000 clones, around 86% seen once. The sequencing used PBMCs, collected from a glioma patient treated with radiotherapy, temozolomide or both. The TCR was taken from a man aged 25 to 45 with glioma.

In DNA, the CDR3 is TGTGCCAGCAGCTTACGACAGGGAGGTTTCAATGAGCAGTTCTTC. It specifies CASSLRQGGFNEQFF. J is TRBJ2-1 and V is TRBV13, with D possibly TRBD1 on 7 matching bases. Per the germline V gene, CDR1 is PRHDT and CDR2 is FYEKMQ (reference sequence). The CDR3 consists of 15 residues. Trimming removed 2 bases from V and 6 bases from J, with 14 bases in between. Combining the CDR3 with reference TRBV13 and TRBJ2-1 gives the whole variable domain AAGVIQSPRHLIKEKRETATLKCYPIPRHDTVYWYQQGPGQDPQFLISFYEKMQSDKGSIPDRFSAQQFSDYHSELNMSSLELGDSALYFCASSLRQGGFNEQFFGPGTRLTVL.